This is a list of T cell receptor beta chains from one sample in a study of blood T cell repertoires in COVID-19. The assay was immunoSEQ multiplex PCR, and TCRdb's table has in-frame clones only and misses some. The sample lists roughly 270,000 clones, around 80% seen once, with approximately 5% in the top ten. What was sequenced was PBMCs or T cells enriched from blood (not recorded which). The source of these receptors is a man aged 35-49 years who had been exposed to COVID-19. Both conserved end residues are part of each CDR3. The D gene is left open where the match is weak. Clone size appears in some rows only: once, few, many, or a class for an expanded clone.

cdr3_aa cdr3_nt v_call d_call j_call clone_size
CASKAGAVTYEQYF TGCGCCAGCAAAGCGGGGGCAGTAACCTACGAGCAGTACTTC TRBV5-1 TRBD2 TRBJ2-7 NA
CASLQASYNEQFF TGTGCCAGCCTACAGGCGTCCTACAATGAGCAGTTCTTC TRBV7-9 NA TRBJ2-1 NA
CASSLYEQYF TGTGCCAGCAGTCTCTACGAGCAGTACTTC TRBV6-5 NA TRBJ2-7 NA
CASSQAASGTGDTQYF TGCGCCAGCAGCCAAGCGGCTAGCGGGACGGGAGATACGCAGTATTTT TRBV4-1 TRBD2 TRBJ2-3 NA
CASSETGEAGELFF TGTGCCAGCAGCGAAACCGGGGAGGCCGGGGAGCTGTTTTTT TRBV7-3 NA TRBJ2-2 NA
CASSGRFGSYNEQFF TGCGCCAGCAGCGGGAGGTTCGGATCCTACAATGAGCAGTTCTTC TRBV5-1 NA TRBJ2-1 few
CSASFEGSGANVLTF TGCAGTGCTAGTTTCGAGGGCTCTGGGGCCAACGTCCTGACTTTC TRBV20-1 NA TRBJ2-6 NA
CASSFRDSPDQPQHF TGTGCCAGCAGCTTCCGGGACAGTCCCGATCAGCCCCAGCATTTT TRBV7-2 TRBD1 TRBJ1-5 NA
CASGLTGNSYEQYF TGTGCCAGCGGACTTACAGGGAACTCCTACGAGCAGTACTTC TRBV7-6 NA TRBJ2-7 NA
CASSINRGTSSYNSPLHF TGTGCCAGTAGTATTAACAGGGGTACGAGCTCCTATAATTCACCCCTCCACTTT TRBV19 TRBD1 TRBJ1-6 NA
CASKPGKTPYF TGTGCCAGCAAACCGGGGAAAACGCCATATTTT TRBV6-5 NA TRBJ2-3 NA
CASSPGIGYEQYF TGTGCCAGCAGCCCGGGGATTGGGTACGAGCAGTACTTC TRBV11-2 NA TRBJ2-7 NA
CASSFLMVRPGQSQDEQFF TGTGCCAGCAGTTTTTTGATGGTCCGGCCCGGACAGTCCCAAGATGAGCAGTTCTTC TRBV27 NA TRBJ2-1 NA
CASSIQQGDEQFF TGTGCCAGTAGTATCCAACAGGGTGATGAGCAGTTCTTC TRBV19 NA TRBJ2-1 NA
CASSPFPGDYEQYF TGTGCCAGCAGCCCCTTTCCGGGGGACTACGAGCAGTACTTC TRBV7-2 NA TRBJ2-7 NA
CAAGLAGGKNIQYF TGTGCCGCCGGACTAGCGGGAGGGAAAAACATTCAGTACTTC TRBV3-1/TRBV3-2 TRBD2 TRBJ2-4 once
CASTSGLAGTDTQYF TGTGCCAGCACTTCCGGACTAGCGGGCACAGATACGCAGTATTTT TRBV6-5 TRBD2 TRBJ2-3 once